Listed below are T cell receptor beta chains from one sample, sequenced in a study of CD8+CD57+ T cells in acquired aplastic anemia. Each CDR3 protein is one row after TCRdb ran MiXCR on the reads. Of 200,000 to 250,000 distinct CDR3 sequences in the sample, 55% to 65% were seen once. Sequenced input: sorted CD4+, CD8+, or CD8+CD57+ T cells (not recorded which) from PBMCs. The source of these receptors is a human donor with aplastic anemia. CDR3s include the opening cysteine and the closing phenylalanine or tryptophan. Each record gives: J gene, D gene, clone size, V gene, CDR3 protein, CDR3 DNA. The D gene is left open where the match is weak. Only part of the rows carry a size: once, few, many, or a class if the clone is expanded.

TRBJ2-7 . . TRBV11-2 CASSFSWGYEQYF TGTGCCAGCAGCTTCAGTTGGGGCTACGAGCAGTACTTC
TRBJ1-2 . few TRBV5-1 CASSLAGLNYGYTF TGCGCCAGCAGCTTGGCCGGGCTAAACTATGGCTACACCTTC
TRBJ1-2 TRBD1 . TRBV13 CASSTLMTGGYGYTF TGTGCCAGCAGCACACTGATGACAGGGGGCTATGGCTACACCTTC
TRBJ1-1 TRBD1 many TRBV9 CASSGLGQGAAEAFF TGTGCCAGCAGCGGTTTGGGACAGGGGGCTGCTGAAGCTTTCTTT
TRBJ1-1 . once TRBV20-1 CSAILLAGATEAFF TGCAGTGCTATCCTTCTGGCAGGGGCCACTGAAGCTTTCTTT
TRBJ2-1 . . TRBV11-2 CASSLRGPPLLF TGTGCCAGCAGCTTAAGAGGGCCCCCGTTACTCTTC
TRBJ1-1 . . TRBV29-1 CSVDVGIAEAFF TGCAGCGTTGATGTCGGAATCGCTGAAGCTTTCTTT
TRBJ2-5 . . TRBV15 CATSRDRLAWETQYF TGTGCCACCAGCAGAGATCGGCTGGCCTGGGAGACCCAGTACTTC
TRBJ2-7 TRBD2 . TRBV7-8 CASSSPTTSPYKQYF TGTGCCAGCAGCTCCCCCACGACTAGCCCTTACAAGCAGTACTTC
TRBJ1-2 . . TRBV19 CASSRGPSYGYTF TGTGCCAGTAGTAGAGGACCGAGCTATGGCTACACCTTC
TRBJ1-4 . . TRBV20-1 CSAFGATNEKLLF TGCAGTGCTTTCGGTGCAACTAATGAAAAACTGCTTTTT
TRBJ1-6 TRBD1 . TRBV19 CASNPGTGNSPLHF TGTGCCTCCAACCCTGGGACAGGCAATTCACCCCTCCACTTT
TRBJ1-6 TRBD1 . TRBV20-1 CSAAGTVNSPLHF TGCAGTGCCGCCGGGACAGTGAATTCACCCCTCCACTTT
TRBJ2-3 TRBD2 many TRBV5-1 CASSGGTSGTDTQYF TGCGCCAGCAGCGGCGGGACTAGCGGCACAGATACGCAGTATTTT
TRBJ2-7 TRBD1 few TRBV19 CASSIGTGDEQYF TGTGCCAGTAGTATCGGGACAGGGGACGAGCAGTACTTC
TRBJ1-2 TRBD1 . TRBV12-3/TRBV12-4 CASSSGGAPLASYTF TGTGCCAGCAGCTCAGGGGGCGCGCCTCTGGCGAGCTACACCTTC
TRBJ2-1 TRBD2 many TRBV7-6 CASSAAASGGLRTYNEQFF TGTGCCAGCAGCGCGGCAGCTAGCGGGGGCCTTCGGACCTACAATGAGCAGTTCTTC
TRBJ2-6 TRBD1 . TRBV2 CASSAIRQGRGANVLTF TGTGCCAGCAGCGCCATTCGACAGGGAAGGGGGGCCAACGTCCTGACTTTC
TRBJ2-7 TRBD1 . TRBV9 CASSVGQGLSYEQYF TGTGCCAGCAGCGTCGGACAGGGCCTCTCCTACGAGCAGTACTTC
TRBJ2-7 . . TRBV5-4 CASSLLGQFEYF TGTGCCAGCAGCCTGCTAGGACAGTTTGAGTACTTC
TRBJ1-5 . once TRBV7-2 CASSSLQGFQPQHF TGTGCCAGCAGCTCCTTGCAGGGTTTCCAGCCCCAGCATTTT
TRBJ1-5 TRBD1 few TRBV10-1 CASSASGQGLSNQPQHF TGCGCCAGCAGTGCGTCGGGACAGGGGCTTAGCAATCAGCCCCAGCATTTT
TRBJ2-5 TRBD1 once TRBV15 CATSREDRDQETQYF TGTGCCACCAGCAGAGAAGACAGGGACCAAGAGACCCAGTACTTC
TRBJ1-1 . many TRBV9 CASSPRDTEAFF TGTGCCAGCAGCCCCCGTGACACTGAAGCTTTCTTT
TRBJ2-7 TRBD1 . TRBV20-1 CSARPGQGGSEQYF TGCAGTGCTAGGCCTGGACAGGGAGGCTCCGAGCAGTACTTC
TRBJ2-7 TRBD1 . TRBV20-1 CSAVGQVYEQYF TGCAGTGCAGTGGGACAGGTGTACGAGCAGTACTTC
TRBJ2-7 TRBD2 . TRBV7-6 CASSLLGGGLADGEQYF TGTGCCAGCAGCCTCCTTGGGGGGGGACTAGCGGATGGCGAGCAGTACTTC
TRBJ1-5 . . TRBV4-1 CASSQGTGLGQPQHF TGCGCCAGCAGCCAAGGCACAGGGCTTGGTCAGCCCCAGCATTTT
TRBJ1-4 . . TRBV20-1 CSASAGRWGEKLFF TGCAGTGCTTCCGCAGGGAGATGGGGTGAAAAACTGTTTTTT
TRBJ2-3 TRBD2 . TRBV7-9 CASSLDTGGPTDTRYF TGTGCCAGCAGCTTGGATACGGGAGGGCCCACAGATACGCGGTATTTT
TRBJ2-3 . . TRBV2 CASSLDTASTDTQYF TGTGCCAGCAGCTTGGACACCGCGAGCACAGATACGCAGTATTTT
TRBJ2-7 . . TRBV20-1 CSARDLTSSYEQYF TGCAGTGCCCGTGACTTGACAAGCTCCTACGAGCAGTACTTC
TRBJ2-3 . . TRBV29-1 CSVDEATDTQYF TGCAGCGTTGACGAGGCGACAGATACGCAGTATTTT
TRBJ2-1 . . TRBV9 CASSQALNVQFF TGTGCCAGCAGCCAGGCCCTCAATGTGCAGTTCTTC
TRBJ2-3 . . TRBV20-1 CSAPDTISTDTQYF TGCAGTGCTCCGGACACGATAAGCACAGATACGCAGTATTTT
TRBJ2-7 . . TRBV7-2 CASSPDPLSSYEQYF TGTGCCAGCAGTCCAGACCCTCTAAGCTCCTACGAGCAGTACTTC
TRBJ2-3 TRBD2 many TRBV10-1 CASSETGGAGDTQYF TGCGCCAGCAGTGAGACCGGGGGGGCGGGAGATACGCAGTATTTT
TRBJ2-1 . . TRBV20-1 CSAPLRGTRPYNEQFF TGCAGTGCTCCTCTCCGCGGGACCCGTCCCTACAATGAGCAGTTCTTC
TRBJ1-6 . . TRBV6-4 CASIPTPGSSYNSPLHF TGTGCCAGCATCCCCACCCCGGGAAGCTCCTATAATTCACCCCTCCACTTT
TRBJ2-7 TRBD1 . TRBV5-1 CASSPRQGPIYEQYF TGCGCCAGCAGCCCGAGACAGGGACCTATCTACGAGCAGTACTTC
TRBJ2-3 . . TRBV7-9 CASSFSRRTDTQYF TGTGCCAGCAGCTTTTCGAGGAGGACAGATACGCAGTATTTT
TRBJ1-4 . . TRBV7-9 CASSISFKNEKLFF TGTGCCAGCAGTATCAGCTTTAAAAATGAAAAACTGTTTTTT
TRBJ2-3 . . TRBV7-9 CASSSPRVHTQYF TGTGCCAGCAGCTCCCCCAGGGTCCATACGCAGTATTTT
TRBJ1-4 TRBD1 . TRBV20-1 CSAWTGEKLFF TGCAGTGCTTGGACAGGTGAAAAACTGTTTTTT
TRBJ2-7 . once TRBV29-1 CSARVFLDTYSEQYF TGCAGTGCTAGAGTTTTCTTGGACACGTACTCCGAGCAGTACTTC
TRBJ1-4 TRBD1 . TRBV7-2 CASSPGQGNEKLFF TGTGCCAGCAGCCCCGGACAGGGGAATGAAAAACTGTTTTTT
TRBJ1-1 . . TRBV20-1 CSAREAGRNTEAFF TGCAGTGCTAGAGAGGCCGGGAGGAACACTGAAGCTTTCTTT
TRBJ2-5 . . TRBV24-1 CATSDGAQETQYF TGTGCCACCAGTGATGGGGCGCAGGAGACCCAGTACTTC
TRBJ1-2 . . TRBV5-6 CASSPGSPNYGYTF TGTGCCAGCAGCCCGGGCAGCCCTAACTATGGCTACACCTTC
TRBJ2-2 TRBD2 . TRBV7-2 CASSRLAATGELFF TGTGCCAGCAGCCGACTAGCGGCTACCGGGGAGCTGTTTTTT
TRBJ2-6 . . TRBV19 CASSIIVDSGANVLTF TGTGCCAGTAGTATAATAGTCGATTCTGGGGCCAACGTCCTGACTTTC
TRBJ2-2 TRBD2 few TRBV2 CASSQKRLLAGGRGGELFF TGTGCCAGCAGTCAGAAGAGATTACTAGCGGGAGGGCGTGGCGGGGAGCTGTTTTTT
TRBJ1-2 . . TRBV20-1 CSARGDSGAINYGYTF TGCAGTGCTAGAGGGGACTCTGGGGCGATTAACTATGGCTACACCTTC
TRBJ2-7 . . TRBV29-1 CGVDTGYLYEQYF TGCGGCGTTGATACTGGGTACCTATACGAGCAGTACTTC
TRBJ1-4 . . TRBV29-1 CSVADSPGWEKLFF TGCAGCGTTGCCGACAGTCCAGGTTGGGAAAAACTGTTTTTT
TRBJ2-7 TRBD1 . TRBV5-1 CASSLGTGIYEQYF TGCGCCAGCAGCTTGGGGACAGGGATCTACGAGCAGTACTTC
TRBJ2-7 . . TRBV20-1 CSARLDTYEQYF TGCAGTGCTCGACTAGATACCTACGAGCAGTACTTC
TRBJ2-7 . . TRBV15 CATSRDSRPGTYEQYF TGTGCCACCAGCAGGGATTCTAGACCGGGAACCTACGAGCAGTACTTC